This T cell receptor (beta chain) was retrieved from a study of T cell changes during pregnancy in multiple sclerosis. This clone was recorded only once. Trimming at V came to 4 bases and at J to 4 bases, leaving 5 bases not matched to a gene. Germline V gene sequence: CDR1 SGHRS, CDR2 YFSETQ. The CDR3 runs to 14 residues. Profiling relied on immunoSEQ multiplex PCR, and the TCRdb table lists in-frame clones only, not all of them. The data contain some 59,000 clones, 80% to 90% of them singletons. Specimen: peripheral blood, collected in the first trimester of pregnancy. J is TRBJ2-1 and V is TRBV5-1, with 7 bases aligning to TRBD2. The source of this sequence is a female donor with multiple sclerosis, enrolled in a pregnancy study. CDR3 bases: TGCGCCAGCAGCGTGCTAGCGGAGTACAATGAGCAGTTCTTC. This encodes CASSVLAEYNEQFF.